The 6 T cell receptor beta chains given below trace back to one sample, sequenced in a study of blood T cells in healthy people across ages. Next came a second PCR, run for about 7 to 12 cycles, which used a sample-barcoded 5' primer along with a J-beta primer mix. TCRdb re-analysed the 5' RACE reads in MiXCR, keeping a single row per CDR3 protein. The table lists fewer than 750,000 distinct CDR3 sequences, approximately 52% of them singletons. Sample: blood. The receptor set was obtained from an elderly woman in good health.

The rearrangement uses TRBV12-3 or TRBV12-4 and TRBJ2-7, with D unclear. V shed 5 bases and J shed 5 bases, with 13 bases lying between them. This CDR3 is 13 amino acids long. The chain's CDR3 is CASSTRQIDEQYF. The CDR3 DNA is TGTGCCAGCAGTACCAGACAAATCGACGAGCAGTACTTC.

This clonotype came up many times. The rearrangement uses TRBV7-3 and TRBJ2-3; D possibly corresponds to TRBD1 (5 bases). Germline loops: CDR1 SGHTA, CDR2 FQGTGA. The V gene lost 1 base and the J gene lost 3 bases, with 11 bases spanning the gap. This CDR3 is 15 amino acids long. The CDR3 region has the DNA TGTGCCAGCAGCTTAATCAGGGTCGGTACAGATACGCAGTATTTT. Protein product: CASSLIRVGTDTQYF.

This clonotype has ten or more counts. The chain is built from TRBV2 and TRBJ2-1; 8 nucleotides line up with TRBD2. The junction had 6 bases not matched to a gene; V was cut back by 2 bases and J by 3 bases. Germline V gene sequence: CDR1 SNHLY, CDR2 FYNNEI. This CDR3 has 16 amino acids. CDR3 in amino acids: CASSEWGSGNYNEQFF. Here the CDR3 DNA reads TGTGCCAGCAGTGAATGGGGTAGCGGGAACTACAATGAGCAGTTCTTC. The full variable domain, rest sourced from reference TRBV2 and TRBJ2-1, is EPEVTQTPSHQVTQMGQEVILRCVPISNHLYFYWYRQILGQKVEFLVSFYNNEISEKSEIFDDQFSVERPDGSNFTLKIRSTKLEDSAMYFCASSEWGSGNYNEQFFGPGTRLTVL.

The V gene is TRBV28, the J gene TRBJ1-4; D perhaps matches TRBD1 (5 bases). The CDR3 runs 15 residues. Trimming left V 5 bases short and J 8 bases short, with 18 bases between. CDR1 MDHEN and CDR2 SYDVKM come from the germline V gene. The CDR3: CASSQPTGSIEKLFF. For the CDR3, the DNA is TGTGCCAGCAGTCAACCAACAGGTTCCATCGAAAAACTGTTTTTT.

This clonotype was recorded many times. The CDR3 nucleotides are TGTGCCAGCAGTTCCCTTGCCCTGGGACTAGCGAGCAATGAGCAGTTCTTC. Encoded protein: CASSSLALGLASNEQFF. The rearrangement joins TRBV28 to TRBJ2-1; TRBD2 matches 10 bases. With V trimmed by 4 bases and J by 6 bases, 12 bases remained unmatched. CDR1 and CDR2 (germline): MDHEN, SYDVKM. The CDR3 spans 17 residues.

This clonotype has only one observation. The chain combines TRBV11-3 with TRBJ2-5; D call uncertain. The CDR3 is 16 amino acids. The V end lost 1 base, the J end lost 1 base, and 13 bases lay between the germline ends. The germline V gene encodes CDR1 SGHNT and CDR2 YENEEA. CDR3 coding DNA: TGTGCCAGCAGCTTAGGTCACGGACCATCCCAAGAGACCCAGTACTTC. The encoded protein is CASSLGHGPSQETQYF.